The 2 T cell receptor beta chains in this list originate from one sample, sequenced in a study of blood T cells in healthy people across ages. It was with a sample-barcoded 5' primer and a J-beta primer mix that a second PCR of about 6 to 11 cycles was run. MiXCR, applied by TCRdb to the 5' RACE reads, yields one record per CDR3 protein. The sample has around 1.7 million distinct CDR3 sequences; 28% are singletons. The sequenced sample consisted of blood. These receptor sequences come from a woman between 25 and 40 years old in good health.

The J gene is TRBJ1-5, the V gene TRBV4-1; D may be TRBD1 (6 bases). Trimming left V 4 bases short and J 7 bases short, with 20 bases between. The length of the CDR3 is 16 residues. Germline V gene sequence: CDR1 MGHRA, CDR2 YSYEKL. In DNA, the CDR3 is TGCGCCAGCAGCCCGGGATTGGCAGGGGCGGGCCAGCCCCAGCATTTT. Translation: CASSPGLAGAGQPQHF.

The rearrangement links TRBV20-1 to TRBJ2-7, with 13 positions matching TRBD2. In germline, CDR1 is DFQATT, CDR2 SNEGSKA (reference sequence). The CDR3 is 18 residues long. The J segment lost 4 bases and the V segment lost 6 bases, leaving 18 bases of the junction unmatched. The CDR3: CSAHTNLGLAGASYEQYF. The DNA of the CDR3 is TGCAGTGCCCATACCAACCTAGGACTAGCGGGAGCGTCGTACGAGCAGTACTTC.